These T cell receptor beta chains were read from a single sample in a study of identical twins. TCRdb ran MiXCR on the 5' RACE reads and lists one entry per CDR3 protein. The data hold some 500,000 distinct CDR3 sequences, with roughly an eighth observed a single time. These records were also assigned to another study, of yellow fever vaccine responses in identical twins.

Material: CD4+ T cells sorted from blood. These receptors originate from a woman younger than 30 in good health. Each CDR3 is given with its conserved first and last residue. Fields, in order: V gene, clone size, D gene, J gene, CDR3 DNA, CDR3 protein. The D gene is left open where the match is weak. Clone size, where shown, is once, few, many, or a class for clones that have expanded.

V: TRBV10-3; size: few; D: -; J: TRBJ1-1; DNA: TGTGCCACCGGGACTCGAGATTTTACTGAAGCTTTCTTT; CDR3: CATGTRDFTEAFF
V: TRBV5-1; size: many; D: TRBD2; J: TRBJ2-3; DNA: TGCGCCAGCAGCACACCGGGACTACCCCAGTATTTT; CDR3: CASSTPGLPQYF
V: TRBV5-8; size: many; D: TRBD1; J: TRBJ1-2; DNA: TGTGCCAGCAGCCGCGGCAGCAGGGGGCTTAACTATGGCTACACCTTC; CDR3: CASSRGSRGLNYGYTF
V: TRBV28; size: many; D: TRBD2; J: TRBJ2-4; DNA: TGTGCCAGCAGAAGCGGGACTAACTTAAACATTCAGTACTTC; CDR3: CASRSGTNLNIQYF
V: TRBV7-8; size: -; D: -; J: TRBJ1-4; DNA: TGTGCCAGCAGCTTAGTGTCGCTCGGGGGGGAAAAACTGTTTTTT; CDR3: CASSLVSLGGEKLFF
V: TRBV6-6; size: few; D: TRBD1; J: TRBJ2-1; DNA: TGTGCCAGCAGTTACGAGATCAGGGGGGAGCAGTTCTTC; CDR3: CASSYEIRGEQFF
V: TRBV11-1; size: -; D: -; J: TRBJ1-1; DNA: TGTGCCAGCAGCTTGTGGAAGAGACCGTCGACCATGAACACTGAAGCTTTCTTT; CDR3: CASSLWKRPSTMNTEAFF
V: TRBV7-2; size: -; D: TRBD2; J: TRBJ2-1; DNA: TGTGCCAGCAGCTTCAGCGGACTAGCGGGAGGAGCCTACAATGAGCAGTTCTTC; CDR3: CASSFSGLAGGAYNEQFF
V: TRBV21-1; size: few; D: -; J: TRBJ2-6; DNA: TGTGCCAGCAGCAAAAGAAGGGGACAGATCCCTTCTGGGGCCAACGTCCTGACTTTC; CDR3: CASSKRRGQIPSGANVLTF
V: TRBV14; size: -; D: TRBD2; J: TRBJ2-7; DNA: TGTGCCAGCAGCGCGGGAGAGTCCTATGGCGAGCAGTACTTC; CDR3: CASSAGESYGEQYF
V: TRBV30; size: -; D: TRBD2; J: TRBJ2-5; DNA: TGTGCCTGGAGGGTAGCGGGGGGGCGGGAGACCCAGTACTTC; CDR3: CAWRVAGGRETQYF
V: TRBV5-1; size: few; D: TRBD1; J: TRBJ2-2; DNA: TGCGCCAGCGAACCGGGACAGGGGGCTGACGGGGAGCTGTTTTTT; CDR3: CASEPGQGADGELFF
V: TRBV6-5; size: -; D: -; J: TRBJ1-3; DNA: TGTGCCAGCAGTTACCCCCCCTACGGGGCATCCTCTGGAAACACCATATATTTT; CDR3: CASSYPPYGASSGNTIYF
V: TRBV7-2; size: few; D: -; J: TRBJ2-7; DNA: TGTGCCAGCAGCTTAGTGGCGGGAAGCGAGCAGTACTTC; CDR3: CASSLVAGSEQYF
V: TRBV12-3/TRBV12-4; size: -; D: -; J: TRBJ1-2; DNA: TGTGCCAGCAGCCATCGTAACTATGGCTACACCTTC; CDR3: CASSHRNYGYTF
V: TRBV6-2/TRBV6-3; size: -; D: -; J: TRBJ1-1; DNA: TGTGCCAGCAGCCAGACGGCGAACACTGAAGCTTTCTTT; CDR3: CASSQTANTEAFF
V: TRBV2; size: -; D: TRBD2; J: TRBJ2-7; DNA: TGTGCCAGCATCGTTAGCGGGAGCACCGAGCAGTACTTC; CDR3: CASIVSGSTEQYF
V: TRBV3-1; size: -; D: -; J: TRBJ2-2; DNA: TGTGCCAGCAGCCAAGACTCAAGGTGGCAGACCGGGGAGCTGTTTTTT; CDR3: CASSQDSRWQTGELFF
V: TRBV12-3/TRBV12-4; size: -; D: TRBD1; J: TRBJ1-4; DNA: TGTGCCAGCAGACCCCCCGGGACAGGGAAAGAAAAACTGTTTTTT; CDR3: CASRPPGTGKEKLFF
V: TRBV30; size: -; D: -; J: TRBJ2-7; DNA: TGTGCCTGGGATGGGGACTCCTACGAGCAGTACTTC; CDR3: CAWDGDSYEQYF
V: TRBV11-2; size: -; D: -; J: TRBJ2-1; DNA: TGTGCCAGCAGCTTAGAGGCTAGCAATGAGCAGTTCTTC; CDR3: CASSLEASNEQFF
V: TRBV7-8; size: -; D: -; J: TRBJ2-2; DNA: TGTGCCAGCAGTTCTAACAGGGATACCGGGGAGCTGTTTTTT; CDR3: CASSSNRDTGELFF
V: TRBV12-3/TRBV12-4; size: few; D: TRBD2; J: TRBJ2-5; DNA: TGTGCCAGCAGTTTTTTTAGCGGGGTTCGGCCCCAGTACTTC; CDR3: CASSFFSGVRPQYF
V: TRBV10-3; size: -; D: TRBD1; J: TRBJ2-5; DNA: TGTGCCATCGGCCCCCGGGACAGGGACGAGACCCAGTACTTC; CDR3: CAIGPRDRDETQYF
V: TRBV5-5; size: -; D: -; J: TRBJ2-5; DNA: TGTGCCAGCAGCTTACAGATCTGGGAGGAGACCCAGTACTTC; CDR3: CASSLQIWEETQYF
V: TRBV5-1; size: -; D: TRBD2; J: TRBJ2-1; DNA: TGCGCCAGCAGCTTTGGACTAGCCTCCTACAATGAGCAGTTCTTC; CDR3: CASSFGLASYNEQFF
V: TRBV21-1; size: -; D: -; J: TRBJ2-1; DNA: TGTGCCAGCAGCAAAGTCCGGGACAGGGGTATTCCCACAATTCTGGAGCAGTTCTTC; CDR3: CASSKVRDRGIPTILEQFF
V: TRBV3-1; size: -; D: -; J: TRBJ1-1; DNA: TGTGCCAGCACCAACAGGGTTTTTGGAAACACTGAAGCTTTCTTT; CDR3: CASTNRVFGNTEAFF
V: TRBV28; size: -; D: -; J: TRBJ1-1; DNA: TGTGCCAGTACGAGGGGCATGGTAACTGAAGCTTTCTTT; CDR3: CASTRGMVTEAFF
V: TRBV11-2; size: many; D: -; J: TRBJ2-1; DNA: TGTGCCAGCAGTTTTCAGGGATACAATGAGCAGTTCTTC; CDR3: CASSFQGYNEQFF
V: TRBV7-8; size: -; D: -; J: TRBJ2-7; DNA: TGTGCCAGCAGCTCGAGGGCCGGTGGTGTAGCCATCTACGAGCAGTACTTC; CDR3: CASSSRAGGVAIYEQYF
V: TRBV2; size: -; D: TRBD2; J: TRBJ2-1; DNA: TGTGCCAGCAGTGAAGGGCTAGCGGGGGAAGTGGATGAGCAGTTCTTC; CDR3: CASSEGLAGEVDEQFF
V: TRBV4-2; size: -; D: -; J: TRBJ2-2; DNA: TGTGCCAGCAGGCTGGGTACGACCGGGGAGCTGTTTTTT; CDR3: CASRLGTTGELFF
V: TRBV3-1; size: -; D: -; J: TRBJ1-1; DNA: TGTGCCAGCAGCCAAGATCCTGGGGCCAGCGAAGCTTTCTTT; CDR3: CASSQDPGASEAFF